Below, 25 T cell receptor beta chains from the same sample are listed, as sequenced in a study of T cells in Graves' hyperthyroidism and ophthalmopathy. Amplified regions were TCR beta CDR3 sequences from RNA transcripts. The study used the HTBI primer set for a first-round RT-PCR of the TCR CDR3. One entry per CDR3 protein results from TCRdb running MiXCR on the multiplex PCR reads. This sample yields approximately 380,000 distinct CDR3 sequences, of which 19% are seen a single time; approximately 4% belongs to the top ten. Sequencing input: blood. These receptors came from a woman aged 18 to 35 with Graves' hyperthyroidism.

This clonotype occurred many times. This chain uses TRBV10-3 with TRBJ1-2; TRBD1 aligns across 8 bases. Germline loops: CDR1 ENHRY, CDR2 SYGVKD. There are 14 residues in the CDR3. J was trimmed by 8 bases and V by 0 bases; bases with no gene match: 5. The CDR3, as DNA: TGTGCCATCAGTGAGTCTTCCAGGGGGCAAGGCTACACCTTC. Translation gives CAISESSRGQGYTF.

J is TRBJ2-5 and V is TRBV20-1; D perhaps matches TRBD2 (6 bases). Trimming took off 0 bases at V and 5 bases at J, with 13 bases between the two ends. Germline CDR1 and CDR2: DFQATT and SNEGSKA (reference sequence). There are 14 residues in the CDR3. The CDR3 sequence is CSARDLEGWETQYF. The CDR3 region has the DNA TGCAGTGCTAGAGATTTGGAGGGCTGGGAGACCCAGTACTTC.

This clonotype was observed many times. The rearrangement uses TRBV6-1 and TRBJ1-3; D not resolved. CDR3 size: 16 residues. Germline V gene data show CDR1 as MNHNS and CDR2 as SASEGT. Trimming removed 8 bases at V and 0 bases at J, with 17 bases between. CDR3 protein: CASSMRRSTSGNTIYF. CDR3 coding DNA: TGTGCCAGCTCCATGCGAAGGTCTACCTCTGGAAACACCATATATTTT.

The chain links TRBV3-1 to TRBJ2-2; tentatively, D is TRBD1 (5 bases). The CDR3 covers 13 residues. The germline V gene has CDR1 LGHDT and CDR2 YNNKEL (reference sequence). V lost 3 bases to trimming and J lost 5 bases, with 7 bases between them. CDR3 region: CASSHRQTGELFF. For the CDR3, the DNA is TGTGCCAGCAGCCACCGACAGACCGGGGAGCTGTTTTTT. The whole variable domain, filled in from reference TRBV3-1 and TRBJ2-2, reads DTAVSQTPKYLVTQMGNDKSIKCEQNLGHDTMYWYKQDSKKFLKIMFSYNNKELIINETVPNRFSPKSPDKAHLNLHINSLELGDSAVYFCASSHRQTGELFFGEGSRLTVL.

This clonotype was recorded many times. V gene TRBV12-3 or TRBV12-4 combines with J gene TRBJ2-7; 9 positions agree with TRBD1. CDR3 length: 15 residues. V lost 5 bases to trimming and J lost 1 base; unmatched junction nucleotides: 6. The CDR3 nucleotides are TGTGCCAGCAGTCCGAGGGACAGGGCTTCCTACGAGCAGTACTTC. Translation gives CASSPRDRASYEQYF.

This clonotype was counted at least ten times. The chain has TRBV9 and TRBJ2-7; possible D gene TRBD2, 5 bases. This CDR3 spans 14 amino acids. V was trimmed by 0 bases and J by 9 bases, leaving 16 bases between them. CDR1 SGDLS and CDR2 YYNGEE come from the germline V gene. The CDR3 nucleotides read TGTGCCAGCAGCGTAGCTCCGGCAGCCGAGGGGCAGTACTTC. This codes for CASSVAPAAEGQYF.

At least ten counts were recorded for this clonotype. The chain links TRBV30 to TRBJ1-5, with D possibly being TRBD1 (5 bases). The CDR3 contains 16 residues. Deletions cut 2 bases from V and 0 bases from J, with 14 bases between. The germline V gene encodes CDR1 GTSNPN and CDR2 SVGIG (reference sequence). CDR3 residues: CAWSLGQIYSNQPQHF. The CDR3 region has the DNA TGTGCCTGGAGTTTGGGGCAGATTTATAGCAATCAGCCCCAGCATTTT.

This clonotype was recorded at least ten times. The V call is TRBV20-1, the J call TRBJ1-5; tentatively, D is TRBD1 (6 bases). Germline V lookup: CDR1 DFQATT, CDR2 SNEGSKA (reference sequence). The V and J ends lost 5 bases and 9 bases respectively, with 29 bases between them. The CDR3 has 17 residues. The CDR3 loop is CSAQPLGVGALGWPQHF. CDR3 nucleotides: TGCAGTGCTCAGCCCCTCGGGGTGGGGGCTTTGGGGTGGCCCCAGCATTTT.

The chain links TRBV29-1 to TRBJ2-7, with TRBD1 matching over 12 bases. The V and J ends lost 6 bases and 5 bases, in that order; junction bases with no gene match: 5. There are 13 residues in the CDR3. Per germline, CDR1 SQVTM and CDR2 ANQGSEA. CDR3 in amino acids: CSVAGTGGDEQYF. For the CDR3, the DNA is TGCAGCGTAGCCGGGACAGGGGGCGACGAGCAGTACTTC.

The chain couples TRBV9 to TRBJ2-5; 7 nucleotides match TRBD2. The CDR3 sequence is 16 residues long. Trimming took 4 bases from V and 3 from J; bases not matched to a gene: 12. The germline CDR1 and CDR2 sequences are SGDLS and YYNGEE. CDR3 amino acids: CASSPGLSVREETQYF. The DNA of the CDR3 is TGTGCCAGCAGCCCGGGACTATCAGTCAGGGAAGAGACCCAGTACTTC.

This clonotype was observed at least ten times. V and J are TRBV4-1 and TRBJ1-5, with unresolved D. The CDR3 is made up of 17 amino acids. Trimming took off 4 bases at V and 2 bases at J, with 18 bases between the two ends. CDR1 and CDR2 from the germline V gene are MGHRA and YSYEKL. The CDR3 loop reads CASSPHAGRPRNQPQHF. The DNA for the CDR3 is TGCGCCAGCAGCCCCCACGCTGGACGGCCCCGCAATCAGCCCCAGCATTTT.

In this sample, this clonotype turned up a few times. The chain carries TRBV5-6 and TRBJ1-2, with no clear D. V was shortened by 4 bases and J by 6 bases, with 19 bases between the two germline ends. The germline V gene has CDR1 SGHDT and CDR2 YYEEEE. The CDR3 runs 15 residues. CDR3 sequence reads: CASSPIPTATDGYTF. The CDR3 DNA sequence: TGTGCCAGCAGCCCTATACCGACCGCTACCGATGGCTACACCTTC.

Ten or more counts support this clonotype. The CDR3 does not end in the conserved phenylalanine or tryptophan, so this is likely a read error. The chain combines TRBV6-1 with TRBJ1-1; D is unclear. Trimming stripped 5 bases from V and 4 bases from J, with 14 bases between. The CDR3 totals 14 residues. Germline CDR1 MNHNS, CDR2 SASEGT. CDR3 in amino acids: CASSPGQASTEAFL. DNA of the CDR3: TGTGCCAGCAGTCCCGGGCAGGCTAGCACTGAAGCTTTCCTT.

This clonotype has at least ten counts. The chain joins TRBV6-5 to TRBJ2-7; TRBD2 matches at 7 bases. The CDR3 spans 15 residues. The trim removed 3 bases at V and 6 bases at J, leaving 11 bases unmatched. CDR1 is MNHEY, CDR2 SVGAGI, per germline. This CDR3 reads CASSYLSGEAGEQYF. CDR3 DNA: TGTGCCAGCAGTTATTTGAGCGGGGAAGCGGGCGAGCAGTACTTC.

This clonotype occurred many times. The rearrangement joins TRBV20-1 to TRBJ2-7; 8 positions match TRBD1. Trimming cost V 1 base and J 4 bases; bases outside gene matches: 9. Germline CDR1 reads DFQATT; CDR2 reads SNEGSKA (reference sequence). This CDR3 is built from 15 residues. CDR3 nucleotide sequence: TGCAGTGCTAGAGTTCTTCCGGGACAGGTTTACGAGCAGTACTTC. Translation gives CSARVLPGQVYEQYF.

This clonotype appeared many times. The rearrangement links TRBV7-8 to TRBJ2-4; D gene uncertain. The V and J ends lost 5 bases and 0 bases respectively, with 11 bases between them. This CDR3 spans 15 amino acids. Germline V CDR1 and CDR2: SGHVS, FQNEAQ. CDR3 DNA: TGTGCCAGCAGCCGAGTCAGTCTAGCCAAAAACATTCAGTACTTC. Translation: CASSRVSLAKNIQYF.

This clonotype appeared many times. A much bigger clone sits one base away, suggesting this may be a read error. The V and J genes are TRBV20-1 and TRBJ1-2; D possibly corresponds to TRBD1 (6 bases). Looked up from germline, CDR1 is DFQATT and CDR2 is SNEGSKA (reference sequence). This CDR3 has 12 amino acids. Trimming pared 6 bases from V and 8 bases from J, leaving 16 bases between. The CDR3 DNA sequence: TGCAGTGCCCAGGGGAATCTGGGGGGCTACACCTTC. It specifies CSAQGNLGGYTF.

The chain combines TRBV11-3 with TRBJ2-5, with D perhaps TRBD2 (5 bases). Looked up from germline, CDR1 is SGHNT and CDR2 is YENEEA. This CDR3 spans 15 amino acids. V lost 5 bases, J lost 5 bases, and 18 bases lay in between. CDR3 loop: CASSPGPEGWETQYF. The CDR3 DNA reads TGTGCCAGCAGCCCTGGGCCAGAGGGATGGGAGACCCAGTACTTC.

This clonotype was detected many times. The rearrangement joins TRBV20-1 to TRBJ1-3, with D perhaps matching TRBD1 (5 bases). There are 14 residues in the CDR3. Germline CDR1 and CDR2: DFQATT and SNEGSKA (reference sequence). V was clipped by 6 bases and J by 2 bases, with 14 bases between them. The CDR3 region is CSATPQGAGNTIYF. In DNA form, the CDR3 reads TGCAGTGCCACCCCCCAGGGCGCTGGAAACACCATATATTTT.

Ten or more counts support this clonotype. J is TRBJ2-2 and V is TRBV7-3; 12 nucleotides align to TRBD1. Trimming at V came to 0 bases and at J to 5 bases, leaving 4 bases not matched to a gene. This CDR3 has 17 amino acids. CDR1 and CDR2 from the germline V gene are SGHTA and FQGTGA. CDR3 region: CASSLTKGQGATGELFF. The CDR3 coding sequence is TGTGCCAGCAGCTTAACTAAGGGACAGGGGGCTACCGGGGAGCTGTTTTTT. The variable domain in full, with the rest retrieved from reference TRBV7-3 and TRBJ2-2, is GAGVSQTPSNKVTEKGKYVELRCDPISGHTALYWYRQSLGQGPEFLIYFQGTGAADDSGLPNDRFFAVRPEGSVSTLKIQRTERGDSAVYLCASSLTKGQGATGELFFGEGSRLTVL.

In its sample, this clonotype was seen many times. V usage is TRBV7-3 and J usage is TRBJ1-1; D gene uncertain. V lost 2 bases, J lost 5 bases, and 15 bases lay in between. The CDR3 has 15 amino acids. Germline-derived CDR1 and CDR2 are SGHTA and FQGTGA. The CDR3 is CASSLWGGPGTEAFF. The CDR3 coding sequence is TGTGCCAGCAGCTTATGGGGAGGGCCGGGGACTGAAGCTTTCTTT.

This clonotype was recorded many times. The rearrangement links TRBV13 to TRBJ2-7, with TRBD2 matching 14 bases. V trimming: 5 bases; J trimming: 4 bases; junction bases outside the gene matches: 7. Germline V CDR1 and CDR2: PRHDT, FYEKMQ (reference sequence). The length of the CDR3 is 16 residues. The CDR3 DNA follows: TGTGCCAGCAGCGCCCGACTAGCGGGGGGGCCATACGAGCAGTACTTC. Its translation: CASSARLAGGPYEQYF.

This clonotype has ten or more counts. V and J are TRBV2 and TRBJ1-1; a possible D gene is TRBD1 (5 bases). V lost 6 bases, J lost 4 bases, and 21 bases lay in between. Per the germline V gene, CDR1 is SNHLY and CDR2 is FYNNEI. This CDR3 comprises 16 residues. The chain's CDR3 is CASRAVGGGVGTEAFF. CDR3 DNA: TGTGCCAGCAGGGCGGTGGGGGGGGGTGTTGGCACTGAAGCTTTCTTT. Full variable domain (remainder filled in from reference TRBV2 and TRBJ1-1): EPEVTQTPSHQVTQMGQEVILRCVPISNHLYFYWYRQILGQKVEFLVSFYNNEISEKSEIFDDQFSVERPDGSNFTLKIRSTKLEDSAMYFCASRAVGGGVGTEAFFGQGTRLTVV.

This clonotype was found many times. This rearrangement joins TRBV24-1 to TRBJ2-7; perhaps D is TRBD1 or TRBD2 (6 bases each). From germline, CDR1 is KGHDR and CDR2 SFDVKD. CDR3 size: 14 residues. Trimming removed 4 bases at V and 3 bases at J, with 12 bases between. As DNA, the CDR3 is TGTGCCACCAGTGAGGGGGGCCCCCTCTACGAGCAGTACTTC. The encoded protein is CATSEGGPLYEQYF.

The rearrangement uses TRBV12-3 or TRBV12-4 and TRBJ2-7, with D uncertain. The ends were cut back, 5 bases at V and 6 bases at J, with 14 bases in the middle. The CDR3 sequence is 13 residues long. The CDR3 sequence: CASSLATYGEQYF. The DNA of the CDR3 is TGTGCCAGCAGTCTTGCGACCTATGGCGAGCAGTACTTC.